The 28 T cell receptor beta chains in this list originate from one sample, sequenced in a study of CD8+CD57+ T cells in acquired aplastic anemia. CD8+CD57+ cell expansion, shown by flow cytometry, had occurred in the patients selected for sequencing. According to the study, genomic DNA was the template for TCR beta VDJ and CDR3 profiling. TCRdb reprocessed the reads with MiXCR, giving one entry per CDR3 protein. The sample shows about 150,000 distinct CDR3 sequences, about 50% of them seen only once. The specimen sequenced was sorted CD4+, CD8+, or CD8+CD57+ T cells (not recorded which) from PBMCs. The receptors were gathered from a human donor with aplastic anemia.

This clonotype was counted once. This could be a read error, since a much larger clone is one nucleotide away. The chain links TRBV12-3 or TRBV12-4 to TRBJ2-3; no clear D. This CDR3 spans 15 amino acids. CDR3 protein: CASTTPGFSTDTRYF. The CDR3 region has the DNA TGTGCCAGCACAACCCCCGGCTTTAGCACAGATACGCGGTATTTT.

The chain combines TRBV10-3 with TRBJ2-5; maybe TRBD1 (5 bases). The CDR3 length is 13 residues. The germline V and J ends were trimmed by 6 bases and 1 base, with 9 bases remaining between them. Germline V gene lookup returns CDR1 ENHRY and CDR2 SYGVKD. The CDR3 is CAISQGIQETQYF. Here the CDR3 DNA reads TGTGCCATCAGCCAGGGAATCCAAGAGACCCAGTACTTC.

There are many counts of this clonotype. The chain links TRBV27 to TRBJ2-7, with D possibly TRBD2 on 6 matching bases. Germline values: CDR1 MNHEY, CDR2 SMNVEV (reference sequence). This CDR3 has 11 amino acids. Trimming took 3 bases from V and 8 from J, leaving 8 bases between them. The CDR3 protein is CASSLGGKQYF. DNA for the CDR3: TGTGCCAGCAGTTTGGGCGGGAAGCAGTACTTC.

Points on this clonotype: A junction boundary mismatches the germline segment, possibly from a read error. The J gene is TRBJ2-7, the V gene TRBV7-9, with 7 bases matching TRBD1. The assigned J gene may be wrong: the sequence end matches TRBJ2-1 better. The germline CDR1 and CDR2 sequences are SEHNR and FQNEAQ (reference sequence). The length of the CDR3 is 13 residues. CDR3 residues: CTSSTTGSYEQFF. As DNA, the CDR3 is TGTACCAGCAGCACGACAGGGTCCTACGAGCAGTTCTTC.

This clonotype was seen repeatedly, ten times or more. The chain has TRBV6-5 and TRBJ2-5, with a tentative D call TRBD1 (5 bases). There are 15 residues in the CDR3. Germline-derived CDR1 and CDR2 are MNHEY and SVGAGI. V shed 0 bases and J shed 5 bases, with 13 bases lying between them. The CDR3 region has the DNA TGTGCCAGCAGTTACTCCCAGACAGTCAGGGAGACCCAGTACTTC. Residues: CASSYSQTVRETQYF.

This clonotype was recorded once. This clone may be a read error of a much larger clone one base away. The chain recombines TRBV11-1 with TRBJ2-1; 8 positions match TRBD1. J was trimmed by 2 bases and V by 4 bases; bases with no gene match: 10. The CDR3 totals 17 residues. Germline lookup yields CDR1 SGHAT and CDR2 FQDESV (reference sequence). The CDR3 DNA follows: TGTGCCAGCAGCTCGACGGACAGGGTAAGCCCCTACAATGAGCAGTTCTTC. Protein: CASSSTDRVSPYNEQFF.

This clonotype showed up just a few times. Possible read error: a much larger clone is one base away. This chain joins TRBV5-6 and TRBJ2-2; D is possibly TRBD2 (5 bases). The CDR3 spans 12 residues. Germline V gene lookup returns CDR1 SGHDT and CDR2 YYEEEE. As DNA, the CDR3 is TGTGCCAGCAGCTTACTGGTCGGGGAGCCGTTTTTT. Translation gives CASSLLVGEPFF.

This clonotype occurred once. Here the CDR3 reads CASESSIVGGYTF. The CDR3, as DNA: TGTGCCAGCGAGAGCTCCATAGTAGGAGGCTACACCTTC. This chain joins TRBV2 and TRBJ1-2; D call uncertain. The germline V and J ends were trimmed by 8 bases and 8 bases, with 18 bases remaining between them. This CDR3 has 13 residues. Per germline, CDR1 SNHLY and CDR2 FYNNEI.

The rearrangement links TRBV5-4 to TRBJ1-4; D might be TRBD1 (6 bases). From germline, CDR1 is SGHNT and CDR2 YYREEE (reference sequence). The CDR3 runs 16 residues. With 1 base removed from V and 3 bases from J, the gap between germline ends came to 13 bases. This CDR3 reads CASSLTTGSSNEKLFF. CDR3 bases: TGTGCCAGCAGCTTGACTACAGGGTCTTCTAATGAAAAACTGTTTTTT.

At least ten counts were recorded for this clonotype. The gene calls are TRBV4-3 and TRBJ1-6; no clear D. The CDR3 loop spans 14 amino acids. Germline V gene lookup returns CDR1 LGHNA and CDR2 YSLEER. Trimming shortened V by 0 bases and J by 10 bases, and 10 bases separated the two germline ends. CDR3 sequence: CASSQDRAPSPLHF. CDR3 nucleotide sequence: TGCGCCAGCAGCCAAGATAGGGCGCCCTCACCCCTCCACTTT.

V is TRBV4-1 and J is TRBJ1-1; D might be TRBD1 (5 bases). The CDR3 covers 13 residues. V was pared by 1 base and J by 12 bases, with 15 bases between. Germline V gene lookup returns CDR1 MGHRA and CDR2 YSYEKL. Written as DNA, the CDR3 is TGCGCCAGCAGCCAAGCTTGGTCAGGGCAGACTTTCTTT. This translates into CASSQAWSGQTFF.

CDR3 coding DNA: TGTGCCAGCAGCGTAGGTAGCGGGGGGTTGGATACGCAGTATTTT. It translates to CASSVGSGGLDTQYF. The chain has TRBV9 and TRBJ2-3; the match to TRBD2 covers 10 bases. The CDR3 consists of 15 residues. J was trimmed by 6 bases and V by 0 bases; bases with no gene match: 4. Germline-derived CDR1 and CDR2 are SGDLS and YYNGEE.

In this sample, this clonotype turned up many times. The chain links TRBV25-1 to TRBJ1-1; the D gene is possibly TRBD1 (6 bases). Germline values: CDR1 MGHDK, CDR2 SYGVNS. The CDR3 consists of 12 residues. The CDR3 here is CASEGGGTEAFF. CDR3 DNA: TGTGCTAGCGAGGGGGGCGGCACTGAAGCTTTCTTT.

With regard to this clonotype: A much larger clone is a single base away; this may be a read error. The V and J genes are TRBV4-1 and TRBJ1-1; 7 bases are a match to TRBD1. Germline CDR1 reads MGHRA; CDR2 reads YSYEKL. The CDR3 consists of 15 residues. Written as DNA, the CDR3 is TGCGTCAGCAGCCAAGATAACAGGGGAAACACTGAAGCTTTCTTT. It yields the protein CVSSQDNRGNTEAFF.

The V and J genes are TRBV6-4 and TRBJ2-7; D gene uncertain. The CDR3 is 12 residues long. Germline V lookup: CDR1 MRHNA, CDR2 SNTAGT. The V end was cut by 5 bases, the J end by 3 bases, with 8 bases between. The CDR3 sequence is CASSSSRYEQYF. Written as DNA, the CDR3 is TGTGCCAGCAGTTCGTCGCGCTACGAGCAGTACTTC.

This clonotype was counted at least ten times. This chain connects TRBV24-1 to TRBJ2-3, with D maybe TRBD2 (6 bases). V was clipped by 2 bases and J by 7 bases, with 24 bases between them. Germline CDR1 KGHDR, CDR2 SFDVKD. CDR3 length: 18 residues. As DNA, the CDR3 is TGTGCCACCAGTGATTCAGAGGGAGGTCGGTTCCCCCCGCATACGCAGTATTTT. It encodes CATSDSEGGRFPPHTQYF.

The gene calls are TRBV19 and TRBJ2-5; D gene unclear. This CDR3 is built from 13 residues. The ends were cut back, 1 base at V and 1 base at J, with 4 bases in the middle. Per the germline V gene, CDR1 is LNHDA and CDR2 is SQIVND (reference sequence). This CDR3 reads CASSIVVQETQYF. CDR3 in DNA: TGTGCCAGTAGTATAGTGGTCCAAGAGACCCAGTACTTC.

The genes are TRBV14 and TRBJ1-1, with D possibly TRBD1 on 5 matching bases. CDR1 and CDR2 (germline): SGHDN, FVKESK. Trimming removed 3 bases at V and 0 bases at J, with 11 bases between. The CDR3 is 15 amino acids. The CDR3 region has the DNA TGTGCCAGCAGCCAGGGGCGGAGGATGAACACTGAAGCTTTCTTT. This codes for CASSQGRRMNTEAFF. The full variable domain, completed using reference TRBV14 and TRBJ1-1, is EAGVTQFPSHSVIEKGQTVTLRCDPISGHDNLYWYRRVMGKEIKFLLHFVKESKQDESGMPNNRFLAERTGGTYSTLKVQPAELEDSGVYFCASSQGRRMNTEAFFGQGTRLTVV.

This clonotype was seen at least ten times. The chain employs TRBV6-1 and TRBJ1-4; D is undetermined. The CDR3 is 15 residues long. Germline CDR1 reads MNHNS; CDR2 reads SASEGT. The germline V and J ends were trimmed by 1 base and 5 bases, with 11 bases remaining between them. In DNA form, the CDR3 reads TGTGCCAGCAGTGAAGACATGGGTTCAAATGAAAAACTGTTTTTT. As protein: CASSEDMGSNEKLFF.

The genes are TRBV15 and TRBJ1-6; D is possibly TRBD1 (5 bases). V gave up 3 bases and J gave up 13 bases, with 13 bases separating them. There are 13 residues in the CDR3. The germline V gene has CDR1 LNHNV and CDR2 YYDKDF (reference sequence). The CDR3 sequence is CATSSPSWGPLHF. The DNA for the CDR3 is TGTGCCACCAGCAGCCCCTCTTGGGGCCCCCTCCACTTT.

The sample holds many counts of this clonotype. This chain joins TRBV6-4 and TRBJ1-2, with TRBD1 as a possible D gene (6 bases). Between the trimmed V and J ends, which lost 3 bases and 2 bases, there was a span of 7 bases. The germline V gene encodes CDR1 MRHNA and CDR2 SNTAGT. The CDR3 extends over 13 amino acids. This CDR3 is CASSEDRNYGYTF. The CDR3 nucleotides are TGTGCCAGCAGTGAAGACAGGAACTATGGCTACACCTTC.

This clonotype is a singleton in its sample. The chain recombines TRBV2 with TRBJ1-1; D remains unclear. Germline-derived CDR1 and CDR2 are SNHLY and FYNNEI. The CDR3 is made up of 12 amino acids. Between the trimmed V and J ends, which lost 7 bases and 4 bases, there was a span of 10 bases. The CDR3 spells CASTRWVTEAFF. For the CDR3, the DNA is TGTGCCAGCACCCGATGGGTCACTGAAGCTTTCTTT. Combining the CDR3 with reference TRBV2 and TRBJ1-1 gives the whole variable domain EPEVTQTPSHQVTQMGQEVILRCVPISNHLYFYWYRQILGQKVEFLVSFYNNEISEKSEIFDDQFSVERPDGSNFTLKIRSTKLEDSAMYFCASTRWVTEAFFGQGTRLTVV.

This rearrangement joins TRBV4-2 to TRBJ1-2; no reliable D call. The germline CDR1 and CDR2 sequences are LGHNA and YNFKEQ. V was clipped by 0 bases and J by 7 bases, with 6 bases between them. The CDR3 spans 12 residues. CDR3 in DNA: TGTGCCAGCAGCCAAGAATCCGCTGGCTACACCTTC. This sequence encodes CASSQESAGYTF.

V is TRBV29-1 and J is TRBJ2-3, with D uncertain. The germline CDR1 and CDR2 sequences are SQVTM and ANQGSEA. V gave up 3 bases and J gave up 2 bases, with 9 bases separating them. There are 13 residues in the CDR3. The CDR3 DNA follows: TGCAGCGTTGACCCATCCCTCACAGATACGCAGTATTTT. Translating gives CSVDPSLTDTQYF.

This clonotype was seen many times. The chain joins TRBV7-9 to TRBJ2-1, with 11 bases aligning to TRBD2. The CDR3 runs 15 residues. The V and J ends lost 5 bases and 6 bases, in that order; junction bases with no gene match: 6. The germline V gene has CDR1 SEHNR and CDR2 FQNEAQ (reference sequence). CDR3 nucleotides: TGTGCCAGCAGCGCGATAGCGGGGGGGACCAATGAGCAGTTCTTC. Its protein is CASSAIAGGTNEQFF. The whole variable domain, remainder taken from reference TRBV7-9 and TRBJ2-1, is DTGVSQNPRHKITKRGQNVTFRCDPISEHNRLYWYRQTLGQGPEFLTYFQNEAQLEKSRLLSDRFSAERPKGSFSTLEIQRTEQGDSAMYLCASSAIAGGTNEQFFGPGTRLTVL.

The chain is built from TRBV7-2 and TRBJ1-1, with D hard to call. The CDR3 is made up of 11 amino acids. CDR1 and CDR2 from the germline V gene are SGHTA and FQGNSA. V lost 5 bases and J lost 3, with 4 bases in between. In DNA form, the CDR3 reads TGTGCCAGCAGCCGCGACACTGAAGCTTTCTTT. Encoded protein: CASSRDTEAFF.

V and J are TRBV14 and TRBJ1-6; D is unclear. Trimming shortened V by 1 base and J by 4 bases, and 5 bases separated the two germline ends. The germline V gene has CDR1 SGHDN and CDR2 FVKESK. The CDR3 consists of 14 residues. In DNA, the CDR3 is TGTGCCAGCAGCCAAGCGCAGTATAATTCACCCCTCCACTTT. Residues: CASSQAQYNSPLHF.

This clonotype has at least ten counts. V usage is TRBV7-9 and J usage is TRBJ1-1, with a weak D call TRBD1 (5 bases). Trimming took 5 bases from V and 6 from J, leaving 7 bases between them. Germline-derived CDR1 and CDR2 are SEHNR and FQNEAQ (reference sequence). The CDR3 is 11 amino acids. The DNA for the CDR3 is TGTGCCAGCAGCCGGGACCCTGAAGCTTTCTTT. It codes for CASSRDPEAFF.